A single sample gave rise to the 6 T cell receptor beta chains below, sequenced in a study of PD-L1 blockade in urothelial cancer (dated by TCRdb to about 2017). Library preparation employed the immunoSEQ multiplex PCR assay. The clones in this table, taken by TCRdb from immuneACCESS, are in-frame only. Not every clone is retained; where verified, under half of the shortfall comes from an unresolved V gene, and the cause of the rest is unknown. This sample comprises around 80,000 clones, 80% to 95% of them detected only once. 0.87% of the sample belongs to the ten largest clones. The time point label, read with the paper, signifies: peripheral blood 6 weeks after treatment start. Sequencing used PBMCs, obtained around atezolizumab (anti-PD-L1) treatment. These receptors all come from a woman of 80 years or more with urothelial cancer.

The rearrangement links TRBV7-9 to TRBJ1-1; D may be TRBD1 (5 bases). There are 14 residues in the CDR3. From germline, CDR1 is SEHNR and CDR2 FQNEAQ (reference sequence). V lost 7 bases to trimming and J lost 3 bases, with 15 bases between them. The CDR3 spells CASKASGGYTEAFF. The CDR3 region has the DNA TGTGCCAGCAAAGCCTCGGGGGGATACACTGAAGCTTTCTTT.

V usage is TRBV12-5 and J usage is TRBJ1-2; the D is unclear. V lost 0 bases and J lost 1, with 12 bases in between. The CDR3 is 16 amino acids. Per the germline V gene, CDR1 is LGHNT and CDR2 is FRNRAP. The CDR3 region has the DNA TGTGCTAGTGGTTTGGTACTAGGCAGCCGTAACTATGGCTACACCTTC. Translated, it gives CASGLVLGSRNYGYTF.

This chain joins TRBV28 and TRBJ1-4; 8 positions agree with TRBD1. Germline CDR1 is MDHEN and CDR2 is SYDVKM. CDR3 length: 15 residues. The trim removed 10 bases at V and 4 bases at J, leaving 11 bases unmatched. CDR3 nucleotide sequence: TGTGCCACGGAATATGGGACAGGCGGTAATGAAAAACTGTTTTTT. Its translation is CATEYGTGGNEKLFF.

The chain is built from TRBV7-2 and TRBJ2-5, with TRBD2 as a possible D gene (6 bases). The CDR3 spans 13 residues. The germline gives CDR1 SGHTA, CDR2 FQGNSA. V lost 2 bases to trimming and J lost 5 bases, with 9 bases between them. This chain's CDR3 is CASSLRRGETQYF. Written as DNA, the CDR3 is TGTGCCAGCAGCTTAAGGAGGGGCGAGACCCAGTACTTC.

The J gene is TRBJ2-7, the V gene TRBV2; 7 bases match TRBD2. This CDR3 is built from 10 residues. Per the germline V gene, CDR1 is SNHLY and CDR2 is FYNNEI. With 6 bases clipped from V and 7 bases from J, the junction kept 0 bases outside the gene matches. CDR3 nucleotide sequence: TGTGCCAGCAGGGGGGGGGAGCAGTACTTC. Amino acid sequence: CASRGGEQYF.

This chain connects TRBV29-1 to TRBJ2-2, with D possibly matching TRBD2 (6 bases). Trimming cost V 7 bases and J 5 bases, with 8 bases left between them. The CDR3 consists of 11 residues. The V gene's germline CDR1 is SQVTM and CDR2 ANQGSEA. The CDR3 region is CSARETGELFF. DNA for the CDR3: TGCAGCGCCCGGGAGACCGGGGAGCTGTTTTTT.